The source of this T cell receptor beta chain is a study of CD8 T cells in Susac syndrome (dated 2019 in TCRdb). In the study overall: The study used repertoire sequencing to test whether antigen drove CD8+ T cell activation and differentiation in Susac syndrome.

About this clonotype: Its antigen target is currently unknown. It has no much larger one-base neighbor in the sample; base qualities were not kept.

The CDR3, from cysteine to phenylalanine, totals 19 residues. This entry keeps only the CDR3 DNA: 57 bases, framed from base 1. The trim is 0 bases for V and 2 bases for J, with a gap of 21 bases between the germline ends. The germline V gene gives CDR1 as SGHDT and CDR2 as YYEEEE. Study-level results and caveats: The study acknowledged that relatively few individuals were included in the TCR sequencing and HLA analysis.

RNA was extracted with the RNeasy kit and 0.5 to 1 ug was reverse transcribed using random hexamers. TCR beta CDR3 regions were amplified with the immunoSEQ multiplex PCR assay covering 54 Vbeta and 13 Jbeta segments. To correct PCR amplification bias, a synthetic template baseline was used for both primer optimization and computational correction. Per the source publication's procedure: Only productive sequences were kept, with reads annotated to V, D and J genes according to IMGT and analyzed in immunoSEQ Analyzer. Clonality was calculated as one minus the Shannon entropy normalized by log2 of the number of productive unique sequences. For each patient and control, public and private clones were evaluated within the 100 most prevalent clones. Clones were defined as Susac-specific if absent from the healthy and MS cohorts, from over a thousand published viral clones and from other ImmuneACCESS disease sequences. TCRdb redid the processing of the public reads, applying fastp at Q25 and MiXCR, and retained in-frame beta chains. Each entry is one CDR3 protein sequence, shown with its most common DNA and genes. These V and J calls are TCRdb output, not the study's own analysis. Here the sample has roughly 150,000 distinct CDR3 sequences; approximately 92% occur a single time. Just over 0.13% of the sample belongs to the ten largest clones.

High-throughput TCR beta sequencing profiled peripheral blood CD8+ and CD4+ T cells from healthy donors, Susac syndrome patients and multiple sclerosis patients. The healthy donors served as controls matched for age and sex. Bulk CD8+ and CD4+ T cells were purified by magnetic negative isolation, whereas CD8+ TEMRA cells were enriched by FACS. Blood was collected in EDTA tubes and processed within 24 hours, with PBMCs isolated through density gradient centrifugation. PBMCs intended for TCR sequencing were cryopreserved in liquid nitrogen and thawed later in a water bath at 37 degrees C. The sorted or isolated CD4+, CD8+ and CD8+ TEMRA cells reached a purity of at least 90%.

Sequenced material: CD4+ T cells from PBMCs. This sequence originates from a human donor in good health. Recombination joined TRBV5-6 with TRBJ2-1, and the D gene may be TRBD1, 7 bases matching. In nucleotides, the sequence is TGTGCCAGCAGCTTGGTTTGGCAGGGGGGCGGAGAGCCCTACAATGAGCAGTTCTTC. Its coded protein is CASSLVWQGGGEPYNEQFF.